The sequence of this TCR beta chain was determined in a study of blood T cell repertoires in COVID-19. About the research overall: Some COVID-19 samples were acute and others convalescent; all came from the United States, Italy and Spain. Sources were T cells, B-cell-depleted T cells, or PBMCs; the material itself was cDNA or gDNA.

In the authors' methods: Quantification of nucleated cells was approximated via reference gene primer amplification. The assay was immunoSEQ multiplex PCR, and TCRdb's table has in-frame clones only and misses some. The V and J calls and clone size were taken over from that table, and D and trimming were inferred from the DNA. The sample shows fewer than 200,000 clones, more than 75% of them seen only once. The germline CDR1 and CDR2 sequences are LNHDA and SQIVND (reference sequence). The CDR3 extends over 15 amino acids. V shed 5 bases and J shed 1 base, with 12 bases lying between them. This receptor was obtained from a man aged 35-49 years with acute or convalescent COVID-19. The chain links TRBV19 to TRBJ1-5; D uncertain. The sample consisted of peripheral blood. Written as DNA, the CDR3 is TGTGCCAGTAGTGTTTCTTCAGTGAGCAATCAGCCCCAGCATTTT. It encodes CASSVSSVSNQPQHF.